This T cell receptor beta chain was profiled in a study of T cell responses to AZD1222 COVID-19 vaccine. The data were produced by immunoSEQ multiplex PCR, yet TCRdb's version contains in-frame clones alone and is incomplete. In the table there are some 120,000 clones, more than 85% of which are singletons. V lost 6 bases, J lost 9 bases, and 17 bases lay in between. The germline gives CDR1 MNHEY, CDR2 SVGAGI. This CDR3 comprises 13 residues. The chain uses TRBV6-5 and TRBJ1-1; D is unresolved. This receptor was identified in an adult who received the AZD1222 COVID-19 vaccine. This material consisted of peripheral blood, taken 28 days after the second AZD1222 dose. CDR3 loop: CASSLIGSHQAFF. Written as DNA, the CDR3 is TGTGCCAGCAGCCTAATTGGGTCCCACCAAGCTTTCTTT.